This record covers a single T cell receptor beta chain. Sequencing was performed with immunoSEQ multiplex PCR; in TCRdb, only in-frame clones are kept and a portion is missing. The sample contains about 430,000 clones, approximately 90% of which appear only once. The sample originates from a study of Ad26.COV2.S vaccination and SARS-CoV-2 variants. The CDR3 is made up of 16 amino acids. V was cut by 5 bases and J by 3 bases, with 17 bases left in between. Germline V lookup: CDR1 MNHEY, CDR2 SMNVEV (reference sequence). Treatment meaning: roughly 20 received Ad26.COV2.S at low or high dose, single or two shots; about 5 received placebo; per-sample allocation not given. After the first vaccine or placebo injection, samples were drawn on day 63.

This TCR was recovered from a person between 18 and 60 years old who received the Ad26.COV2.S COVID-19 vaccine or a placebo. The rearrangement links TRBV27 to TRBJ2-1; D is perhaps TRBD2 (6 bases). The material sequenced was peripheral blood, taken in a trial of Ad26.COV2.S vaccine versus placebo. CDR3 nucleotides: TGTGCCAGCAGTCAGAGGGGCGGGGCTTTCTACAATGAGCAGTTCTTC. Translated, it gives CASSQRGGAFYNEQFF.